This TCR beta chain was documented in a study of blood T cell repertoires in COVID-19. Researchers sorted participants into cohorts using their self-reported clinical history. Per germline, CDR1 SGDLS and CDR2 YYNGEE. V lost 3 bases, J lost 2 bases, and 7 bases stayed unmatched. The CDR3 length is 15 residues. Original processing methods: Cell counts per sample came from amplifying reference gene primers. Clones were sequenced by immunoSEQ multiplex PCR, and TCRdb holds only the in-frame ones, with some missing. V, J and clone size reflect that table, while D and trimming were determined from the DNA. Here the sample spans about 200,000 clones, about 80% being singletons.

The sequencing input was PBMCs or T cells enriched from blood (not recorded which). The sequence was collected from a man between 40 and 49 years old who had recovered from COVID-19. V and J are TRBV9 and TRBJ2-5; 7 bases agree with TRBD1. CDR3 in DNA: TGTGCCAGCAGCGAGAAAGACAGGGCGCAAGAGACCCAGTACTTC. Translating it yields CASSEKDRAQETQYF.